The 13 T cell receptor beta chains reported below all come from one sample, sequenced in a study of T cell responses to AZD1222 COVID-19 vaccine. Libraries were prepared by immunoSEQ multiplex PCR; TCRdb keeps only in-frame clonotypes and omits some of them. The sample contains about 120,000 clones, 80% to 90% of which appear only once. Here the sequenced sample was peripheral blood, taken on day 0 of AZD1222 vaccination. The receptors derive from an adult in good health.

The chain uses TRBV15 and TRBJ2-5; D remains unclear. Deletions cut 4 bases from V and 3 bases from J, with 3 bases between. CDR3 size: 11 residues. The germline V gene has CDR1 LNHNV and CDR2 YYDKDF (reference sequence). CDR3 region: CATSTEETQYF. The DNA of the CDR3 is TGTGCCACCAGCACAGAAGAGACCCAGTACTTC.

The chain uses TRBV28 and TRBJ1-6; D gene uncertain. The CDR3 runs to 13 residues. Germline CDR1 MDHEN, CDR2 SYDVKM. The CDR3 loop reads CAYRKAYNSPLHF. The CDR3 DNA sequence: TGTGCTTACCGCAAGGCCTATAATTCACCCCTCCACTTT.

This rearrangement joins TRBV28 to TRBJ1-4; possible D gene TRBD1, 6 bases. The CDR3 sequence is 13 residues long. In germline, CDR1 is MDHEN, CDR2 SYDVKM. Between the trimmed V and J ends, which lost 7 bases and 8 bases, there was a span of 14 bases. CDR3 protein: CASIGGGREKLFF. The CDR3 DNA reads TGTGCCAGCATTGGGGGGGGGCGCGAAAAACTGTTTTTT.

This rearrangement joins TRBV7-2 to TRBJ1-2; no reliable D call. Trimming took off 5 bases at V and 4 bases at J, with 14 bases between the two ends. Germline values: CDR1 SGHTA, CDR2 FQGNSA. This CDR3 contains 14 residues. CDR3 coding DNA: TGTGCCAGCAGCCCTGACGGGTTGCTCTATGGCTACACCTTC. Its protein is CASSPDGLLYGYTF.

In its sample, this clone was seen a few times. CDR3 residues: CASSYGGAVTEAFF. The CDR3 region has the DNA TGTGCCAGCAGTTACGGGGGAGCGGTCACTGAAGCTTTCTTT. This rearrangement joins TRBV6-5 to TRBJ1-1; TRBD1 might be the D (5 bases). V shed 2 bases and J shed 4 bases, with 11 bases lying between them. The germline CDR1 and CDR2 sequences are MNHEY and SVGAGI. This CDR3 has 14 amino acids.

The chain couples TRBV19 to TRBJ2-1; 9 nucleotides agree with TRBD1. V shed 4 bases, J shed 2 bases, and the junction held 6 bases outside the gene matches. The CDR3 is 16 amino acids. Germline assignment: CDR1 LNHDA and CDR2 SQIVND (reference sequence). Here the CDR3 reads CASSTSRTGAYNEQFF. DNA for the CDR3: TGTGCCAGTAGTACGTCCCGGACAGGGGCCTACAATGAGCAGTTCTTC. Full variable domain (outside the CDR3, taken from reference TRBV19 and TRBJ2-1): DGGITQSPKYLFRKEGQNVTLSCEQNLNHDAMYWYRQDPGQGLRLIYYSQIVNDFQKGDIAEGYSVSREKKESFPLTVTSAQKNPTAFYLCASSTSRTGAYNEQFFGPGTRLTVL.

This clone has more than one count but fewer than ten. The CDR3 nucleotides read TGTGCCACCCAGGAGTTATTTGATCGGGAGCTGTTTTTT. Amino acid sequence: CATQELFDRELFF. The V and J genes are TRBV24-1 and TRBJ2-2; unclear D gene. The CDR3 runs to 13 residues. Germline CDR1 KGHDR, CDR2 SFDVKD. Trimming removed 9 bases from V and 9 bases from J, with 16 bases in between.

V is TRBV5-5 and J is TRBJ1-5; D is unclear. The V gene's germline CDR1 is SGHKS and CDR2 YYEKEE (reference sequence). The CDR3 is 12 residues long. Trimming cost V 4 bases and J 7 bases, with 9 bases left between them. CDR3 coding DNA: TGTGCCAGCAGCCAACTATCGCAGCCCCAGCATTTT. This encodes CASSQLSQPQHF.

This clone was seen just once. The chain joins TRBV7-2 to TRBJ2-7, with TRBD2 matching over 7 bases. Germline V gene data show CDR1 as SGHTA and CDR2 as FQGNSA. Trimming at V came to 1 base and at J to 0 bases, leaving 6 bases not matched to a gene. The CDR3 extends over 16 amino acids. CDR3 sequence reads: CASSLEASGFSYEQYF. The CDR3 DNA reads TGTGCCAGCAGCTTAGAGGCTAGCGGATTCTCCTACGAGCAGTACTTC.

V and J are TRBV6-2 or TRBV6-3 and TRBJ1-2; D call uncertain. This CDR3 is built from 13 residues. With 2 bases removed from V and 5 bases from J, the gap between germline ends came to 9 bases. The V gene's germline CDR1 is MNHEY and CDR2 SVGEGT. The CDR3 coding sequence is TGTGCCAGCAGTTACAGGGCCTTATATGGCTACACCTTC. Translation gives CASSYRALYGYTF.

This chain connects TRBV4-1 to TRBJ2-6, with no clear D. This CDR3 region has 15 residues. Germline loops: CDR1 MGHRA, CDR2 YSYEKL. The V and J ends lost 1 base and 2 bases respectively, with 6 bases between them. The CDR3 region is CASSQVRAGANVLTF. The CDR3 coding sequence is TGCGCCAGCAGCCAAGTACGGGCTGGGGCCAACGTCCTGACTTTC.

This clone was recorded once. CDR3 nucleotide sequence: TGTGCCACCAGTGCCTATAGCAATCAGCCCCAGCATTTT. It specifies CATSAYSNQPQHF. V is TRBV24-1 and J is TRBJ1-5; D gene uncertain. The germline gives CDR1 KGHDR, CDR2 SFDVKD. The CDR3 extends over 13 amino acids. V was clipped by 5 bases and J by 0 bases, with 4 bases between them.

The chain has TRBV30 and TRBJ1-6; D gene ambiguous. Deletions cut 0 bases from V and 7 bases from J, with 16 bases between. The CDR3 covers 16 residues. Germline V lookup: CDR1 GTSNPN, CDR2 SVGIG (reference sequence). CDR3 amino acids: CAWSVSRAPGNSPLHF. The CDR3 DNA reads TGTGCCTGGAGTGTCTCTCGGGCCCCGGGGAATTCACCCCTCCACTTT.